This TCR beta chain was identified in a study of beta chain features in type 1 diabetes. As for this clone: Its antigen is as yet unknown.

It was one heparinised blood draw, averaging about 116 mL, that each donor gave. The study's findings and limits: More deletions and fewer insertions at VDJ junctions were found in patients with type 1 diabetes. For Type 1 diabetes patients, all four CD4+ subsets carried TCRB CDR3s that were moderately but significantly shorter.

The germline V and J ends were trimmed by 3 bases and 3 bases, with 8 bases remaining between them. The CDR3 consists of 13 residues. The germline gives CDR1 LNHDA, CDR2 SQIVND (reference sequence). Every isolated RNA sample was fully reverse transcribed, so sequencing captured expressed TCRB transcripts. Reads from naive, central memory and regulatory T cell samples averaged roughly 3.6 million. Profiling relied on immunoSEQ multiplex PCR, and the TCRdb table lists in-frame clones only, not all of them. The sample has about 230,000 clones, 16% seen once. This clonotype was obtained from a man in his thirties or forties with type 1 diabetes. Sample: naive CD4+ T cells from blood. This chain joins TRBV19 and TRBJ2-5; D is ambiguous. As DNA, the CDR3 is TGTGCCAGTAGTATGGGAAGCGAAGAGACCCAGTACTTC. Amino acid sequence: CASSMGSEETQYF.